This T cell receptor (beta chain) appears in the sequencing data of a study of patients and donors after allogeneic stem cell transplantation. TCRdb re-called the RT-PCR reads through MiXCR, storing one row per CDR3 protein. The sample has about 960,000 distinct CDR3 sequences, roughly 18% seen once. This clonotype was seen only a few times. The germline CDR1 and CDR2 sequences are LNHDA and SQIVND (reference sequence). The CDR3 sequence is 13 residues long. V lost 3 bases, J lost 7 bases, and 12 bases lay in between. This sequence originates from a human donor who was either an allogeneic HSCT recipient or a stem cell or donor lymphocyte infusion donor (not recorded which). It is not recorded whose cells these are; they may come from a transplant donor. The sample comprised blood, either unsorted or a sorted T cell fraction (not recorded which). The chain couples TRBV19 to TRBJ1-1; D not resolved. CDR3 nucleotides: TGTGCCAGTAGTATGATCAGTCTCAATGAAGCTTTCTTT. Translating gives CASSMISLNEAFF.